This T cell receptor (beta chain) was sequenced in a study of T cell repertoires in cytomegalovirus infection. Study background: HLA-C-restricted CMV epitopes, recently identified, and well-studied HLA-B-restricted ones were used by the study. Both CMV infection and a matching HLA type were indicated by public TCR beta signatures.

CDR1 SGHTA and CDR2 FQGNSA come from the germline V gene. The CDR3 runs 15 residues. The germline V and J ends were trimmed by 3 bases and 0 bases, with 6 bases remaining between them. To note about this clonotype: Its antigen is undetermined.

MiXCR, run by TCRdb on the reads, gives a single entry per CDR3 protein. The table has some 500,000 distinct CDR3 sequences, almost 40% seen once. General observations from the study: There were carriers of CMV plus the relevant HLA, and cumulative public TCR beta family frequency identified them.

The clonotype originates from a human donor in good health (CMV status not recorded). Some clones in this sample may be carry-over from other donors' samples. Sequences were derived from cultured PBMCs, sampled from culture after CMV antigen stimulation. V gene TRBV7-2 combines with J gene TRBJ2-6; unclear D gene. The CDR3 nucleotides are TGTGCCAGCAGCTTTCGGTTCTCTGGGGCCAACGTCCTGACTTTC. It codes for CASSFRFSGANVLTF.